A selection of T cell receptor beta chains follows, all from one sample in a study of vaccination and CD4 T cells after COVID-19. TCRdb called the PCR reads again in MiXCR, with one record for every CDR3 protein. In the table there are around 10,000 distinct CDR3 sequences, more than 35% of which are singletons. Their antigens are not known. Sequencing used CD4+ T cells from blood, cultured in vitro. The receptors were sampled from a human donor in good health. CDR3s include the opening cysteine and the closing phenylalanine or tryptophan. A D gene is named only where the DNA matches it firmly. Clone size appears in some rows only: once, few, many, or a class for an expanded clone.

V	size	length	D	J	DNA	CDR3
TRBV10-3	few	11	-	TRBJ1-1	TGTGCCACCAAAACAGAAATTGAAGCTTTCTTT	CATKTEIEAFF
TRBV5-1	-	15	-	TRBJ2-2	TGCGCCAGCAGCTTGGACAGGGCCGGGACCGGGGAGCTGTTTTTT	CASSLDRAGTGELFF
TRBV30	-	11	-	TRBJ1-2	TGTGCCTGGTTGGGGGGGTCTGGCCACACCTTC	CAWLGGSGHTF
TRBV6-5	-	13	TRBD2	TRBJ2-1	TGTGCCAGCAGTTACGGACTAGGCTATGAGCAGTTCTTC	CASSYGLGYEQFF
TRBV6-1	once	16	-	TRBJ1-1	TGTGCCAGCAGAAGGACAGCCAATCTCCAGAACACTGAAGCTTTCTTT	CASRRTANLQNTEAFF
TRBV20-1	-	15	TRBD1	TRBJ2-1	TGCAGTGCTAGACCAGTGGGGACAGGGGCGAATGAGCAGTTCTTC	CSARPVGTGANEQFF
TRBV11-2	-	13	-	TRBJ1-1	TGTGCCAGCAGCTTAGAGAGGTTTACTGAAGCTTTCTTT	CASSLERFTEAFF
TRBV30	once	15	TRBD2	TRBJ2-2	TGTGCCTGGAGTGGGTGGGGGGGTAACACCGGGGAGCTGTTTTTT	CAWSGWGGNTGELFF
TRBV7-2	-	13	-	TRBJ1-5	TGTGCCAGCAGCCAAAGGGGGAATCAGCCCCAGCATTTT	CASSQRGNQPQHF
TRBV27	-	15	TRBD1	TRBJ2-1	TGTGCCAGCAGCCCTTACCAGGGGGCGGGAAATGAGCAGTTCTTC	CASSPYQGAGNEQFF
TRBV6-2/TRBV6-3	few	14	TRBD1	TRBJ2-7	TGTGCCAGCAGTCGGACCGGGACAGGGGGCGAGCAGTACTTC	CASSRTGTGGEQYF
TRBV6-2/TRBV6-3	-	11	-	TRBJ2-7	TGTGCCAGCAGTTCCCTCCGCGAGCAGTACTTC	CASSSLREQYF
TRBV4-3	-	16	TRBD2	TRBJ2-1	TGCGCCAGCAGCCAATCCCCTAGCGGGGGCTACAATGAGCAGTTCTTC	CASSQSPSGGYNEQFF
TRBV6-4	-	15	-	TRBJ1-6	TGTGCCAGCAGTGACTCCCCAGGGACCGGTTCACCCCTCCACTTT	CASSDSPGTGSPLHF
TRBV21-1	few	15	-	TRBJ1-2	TGTGCCAGCAGCCAACCCGGGACAGCCAACTATGGCTACACCTTC	CASSQPGTANYGYTF
TRBV6-1	few	14	-	TRBJ2-4	TGTGCCAGCAGCCCCCGGTCCCCAATAAACATTCAGTACTTC	CASSPRSPINIQYF
TRBV5-1	-	16	-	TRBJ2-7	TGCGCCAGCAGCTTGGAGGACGGCCTCGTTACCTACGAGCAGTACTTC	CASSLEDGLVTYEQYF
TRBV24-1	medium-sized	14	TRBD1	TRBJ2-3	TGTGCCACCAGTGATCCAGGGGGAGCAGATACGCAGTATTTT	CATSDPGGADTQYF
TRBV7-8	few	15	TRBD1	TRBJ2-7	TGTGCCAGCAGCTTACCCGGGACAGGGAGCCACGAGCAGTACTTC	CASSLPGTGSHEQYF
TRBV5-1	-	13	-	TRBJ2-7	TGCGCCAGCAGCTTGGGGCAGGGTGGCGAGCAGTACTTC	CASSLGQGGEQYF
TRBV7-9	few	14	TRBD1	TRBJ1-1	TGTGCCAGCAGCTTTTACAGGGGTGGCACTGAAGCTTTCTTT	CASSFYRGGTEAFF
TRBV7-2	-	16	TRBD2	TRBJ2-3	TGTGCCAGCAGCTCCGGACTAGCGGGAGGGGCAGATACGCAGTATTTT	CASSSGLAGGADTQYF
TRBV5-4	-	15	TRBD2	TRBJ2-2	TGTGCCAGCAGCAGAAAGCGGGAGGACACCGGGGAGCTGTTTTTT	CASSRKREDTGELFF
TRBV6-1	few	14	-	TRBJ1-2	TGTGCCAGCAGGCAAAAACAGGGAATCTATGGCTACACCTTC	CASRQKQGIYGYTF
TRBV2	few	11	TRBD1	TRBJ1-2	TGTGCCAGCATTCGGACAGGGGACTACACCTTC	CASIRTGDYTF
TRBV28	few	14	-	TRBJ2-2	TGTGCCAGCGGCGGGACTTGGGACACCGGGGAGCTGTTTTTT	CASGGTWDTGELFF
TRBV7-2	-	20	TRBD2	TRBJ2-6	TGTGCCAGCAGCTTAAGAGGACTAGCGGGGGGCCTCTCTGGGGCCAACGTCCTGACTTTC	CASSLRGLAGGLSGANVLTF
TRBV27	few	15	-	TRBJ1-5	TGTGCCAGCAGTTTATCGTCAGGGATGAATCAGCCCCAGCATTTT	CASSLSSGMNQPQHF
TRBV20-1	large	15	TRBD2	TRBJ2-7	TGCAGTGCTTCGAAAGGACTAGCGGGGGCCTACGAGCAGTACTTC	CSASKGLAGAYEQYF
TRBV27	-	14	-	TRBJ1-1	TGTGCCAGCAGTTTTAGGGCCCCCAACACTGAAGCTTTCTTT	CASSFRAPNTEAFF
TRBV28	-	13	-	TRBJ2-7	TGTGCCAGCTCGACCCTCCCCTCCTACGAGCAGTACTTC	CASSTLPSYEQYF
TRBV4-2	-	16	-	TRBJ2-2	TGTGCCAGCAGCCAAGATCGGAGCGGCCTCACCGGGGAGCTGTTTTTT	CASSQDRSGLTGELFF
TRBV5-1	once	13	-	TRBJ1-2	TGCGCCAGCAGCTTGACGGCTAACTATGGCTACACCTTC	CASSLTANYGYTF
TRBV19	few	11	-	TRBJ1-3	TGTGCCACCACCGAGGGACTCACCATATATTTT	CATTEGLTIYF
TRBV6-5	-	14	-	TRBJ2-7	TGTGCCAGCAGTTACGGTACGGGGGCCTACGAGCAGTACTTC	CASSYGTGAYEQYF
TRBV5-5	once	14	-	TRBJ1-2	TGTGCCAGCAGCCTGGCCGGCAGGAACTATGGCTACACCTTC	CASSLAGRNYGYTF
TRBV7-8	-	15	TRBD2	TRBJ2-1	TGTGCCAGCAGTCAGGGACTAGTAGCCTACAATGAGCAGTTCTTC	CASSQGLVAYNEQFF
TRBV18	-	16	-	TRBJ1-3	TGTGCCAGCTCCCCCCTTGAGGGAGGACCTGGAAACACCATATATTTT	CASSPLEGGPGNTIYF
TRBV12-3/TRBV12-4	-	14	TRBD1	TRBJ2-7	TGTGCCAGCAGACCCGGACAGGGGGCAAGAGAGCAGTACTTC	CASRPGQGAREQYF
TRBV29-1	few	15	-	TRBJ1-2	TGCAGCGTTGAAGATCAAGGGCGCGACGGCTATGGCTACACCTTC	CSVEDQGRDGYGYTF
TRBV20-1	-	15	-	TRBJ2-3	TGCAGTGCTAGAGTTTATGGAATATACACAGATACGCAGTATTTT	CSARVYGIYTDTQYF
TRBV29-1	-	14	TRBD2	TRBJ2-7	TGCAGCGTTGCCTTATTGACTAGCGCTTCCGAGCAGTACTTC	CSVALLTSASEQYF
TRBV28	-	12	-	TRBJ1-2	TGTGCCAGCACCACCGACAGATATGGCTACACCTTC	CASTTDRYGYTF
TRBV7-2	few	14	-	TRBJ1-1	TGTGCCAGCAGCTTACGGACAGCTAACACTGAAGCTTTCTTT	CASSLRTANTEAFF
TRBV6-1	few	13	-	TRBJ1-1	TGTGCCAGCACCCAGGACAGTTTACAAGAAGCTTTCTTT	CASTQDSLQEAFF
TRBV6-2/TRBV6-3	few	13	TRBD1	TRBJ1-1	TGTGCCAGCGGATTGACAGGGGGCTCACGGGCTTTCTTT	CASGLTGGSRAFF
TRBV28	-	16	-	TRBJ2-3	TGTGCCAGCAGTTTATGGAGCAGGGTGACCACAGATACGCAGTATTTT	CASSLWSRVTTDTQYF
TRBV6-2/TRBV6-3	-	15	-	TRBJ2-3	TGTGCCAGCAGTACCCCAGGGGGGTCGAAAGATACGCAGTATTTT	CASSTPGGSKDTQYF
TRBV6-2/TRBV6-3	-	12	-	TRBJ2-3	TGTGCCACACATGTCGGCACAGATACGCAGTATTTT	CATHVGTDTQYF